Given below is one T cell receptor beta chain in context. Its matching antigen is unknown. This sample was taken from a study of cytomegalovirus exposure and HLA in healthy donors. 13 Jbeta primers and 60 Vbeta primers were used for the PCR. TCRdb's table, derived via immunoSEQ multiplex PCR, lists solely in-frame clones and lacks some. This sample yields 130,000 to 150,000 clones, of which around 67% are seen a single time; around 1.6% belongs to the top ten. Germline trimming cut 6 bases from V and 4 bases from J; bases unmatched to any gene: 8. The germline CDR1 and CDR2 sequences are MNHNS and SASEGT. The CDR3 spans 14 residues. General study points: Later genetic work tied a missense DCLRE1C variant to beta-chain V and J trimming.

The rearrangement uses TRBV6-1 and TRBJ2-5, with TRBD1 identical over 7 bases. This receptor was taken from a woman between 18 and 30 years old in good health and CMV-seronegative. Sequenced: PBMCs. This chain's CDR3 is CASRKRGQGETQYF. The CDR3 region has the DNA TGTGCCAGCAGAAAGAGGGGGCAGGGAGAGACCCAGTACTTC.